Below are 31 T cell receptor beta chains sequenced from a single sample in a study of T cells after yellow fever vaccination. TCRdb re-analysed the 5' RACE reads in MiXCR, keeping a single row per CDR3 protein. The sample comprises fewer than 400,000 distinct CDR3 sequences, about 6.2% of which are singletons, and roughly 15% rests with the top ten. The sequencing used PBMCs, collected 5 days after the yellow fever booster vaccination. Every receptor here comes from a man aged 25 to 40 who received the YFV17D yellow fever vaccine.

In this sample, this clonotype turned up many times. CDR3 nucleotide sequence: TGCAGTGCTAGCCAGAGTACCCCCCAAGAGACCCAGTACTTC. Amino acid sequence: CSASQSTPQETQYF. This sequence joins TRBV20-1 and TRBJ2-5; D is unclear. V was trimmed by 3 bases and J by 1 base, leaving 12 bases between them. CDR3 length equals 14 residues. CDR1 DFQATT and CDR2 SNEGSKA come from the germline V gene (reference sequence).

The chain joins TRBV9 to TRBJ1-5; TRBD1 is a possible D gene (6 bases). V gave up 0 bases and J gave up 7 bases, with 14 bases separating them. The CDR3 spans 15 residues. Germline CDR1 and CDR2: SGDLS and YYNGEE. The CDR3 bases are TGTGCCAGCAGCGTAGAGGGGGAACGAGGACAGCCCCAGCATTTT. Its translation: CASSVEGERGQPQHF.

This clonotype was observed many times. The chain's CDR3 is CSAIDREIEQYF. The CDR3 DNA is TGCAGTGCTATCGATCGGGAGATCGAGCAGTACTTC. The V and J genes are TRBV20-1 and TRBJ2-7; D is perhaps TRBD2 (6 bases). Trimming stripped 4 bases from V and 6 bases from J, with 13 bases between. Germline V lookup: CDR1 DFQATT, CDR2 SNEGSKA (reference sequence). The CDR3 has 12 amino acids.

At least ten counts were recorded for this clonotype. This sequence joins TRBV12-3 or TRBV12-4 and TRBJ1-5, with D possibly being TRBD1 (6 bases). The length of the CDR3 is 15 residues. Deletions cut 3 bases from V and 4 bases from J, with 13 bases between. The CDR3, as DNA: TGTGCCAGCAGTTTTAGCAGGGGCTGGAATCAGCCCCAGCATTTT. As protein: CASSFSRGWNQPQHF.

This clonotype was observed a few times. The chain joins TRBV5-1 to TRBJ2-5, with 7 bases identical to TRBD2. Trimming cost V 8 bases and J 4 bases; bases outside gene matches: 14. CDR3 size: 15 residues. CDR1 and CDR2 from the germline V gene are SGHRS and YFSETQ. The CDR3 protein is CASSREAGARETQYF. The CDR3 region has the DNA TGCGCCAGTTCAAGAGAGGCGGGAGCCAGAGAGACCCAGTACTTC.

This clonotype was counted many times. This rearrangement joins TRBV29-1 to TRBJ2-7; 12 positions agree with TRBD2. The CDR3 length is 15 residues. The V gene end was trimmed by 4 bases and the J gene end by 4 bases; junction bases not matched to a gene: 8. From germline, CDR1 is SQVTM and CDR2 ANQGSEA. For the CDR3, the DNA is TGCAGCGTTGCCCCCCGACTAGCGGGAGAGTACGAGCAGTACTTC. Protein sequence: CSVAPRLAGEYEQYF.

This clonotype was counted ten times or more. The rearrangement links TRBV5-1 to TRBJ2-6, with D unclear. The germline V gene encodes CDR1 SGHRS and CDR2 YFSETQ. V lost 0 bases and J lost 3, with 4 bases in between. This CDR3 contains 14 residues. CDR3 protein: CASSLGGGANVLTF. CDR3 bases: TGCGCCAGCAGCTTGGGCGGTGGGGCCAACGTCCTGACTTTC.

This chain links TRBV30 with TRBJ1-2; D gene unclear. CDR3 length: 12 residues. V was trimmed by 0 bases and J by 8 bases, leaving 10 bases between them. The V gene's germline CDR1 is GTSNPN and CDR2 SVGIG (reference sequence). The CDR3 region is CAWSVSPRGYTF. The CDR3 nucleotides read TGTGCCTGGAGTGTATCGCCTAGGGGCTACACCTTC.

The chain joins TRBV5-1 to TRBJ2-1, with no clear D. This CDR3 has 14 amino acids. Germline V gene data show CDR1 as SGHRS and CDR2 as YFSETQ. The ends were cut back, 4 bases at V and 6 bases at J, with 14 bases in the middle. In DNA, the CDR3 is TGCGCCAGCAGCGGGCGGTTCACCGTCAATGAGCAGTTCTTC. This sequence encodes CASSGRFTVNEQFF.

The genes are TRBV6-1 and TRBJ1-4; TRBD1 is a possible D gene (6 bases). V gave up 6 bases and J gave up 6 bases, with 14 bases separating them. This CDR3 is built from 14 residues. Per germline, CDR1 MNHNS and CDR2 SASEGT. The CDR3 bases are TGTGCCAGCAGGTCGTCCAGGGGCCATGAAAAACTGTTTTTT. Its protein product is CASRSSRGHEKLFF.

This clonotype has more than one count but fewer than ten. The V call is TRBV5-1, the J call TRBJ2-1, with 8 bases fitting TRBD2. The V and J ends lost 2 bases and 7 bases, in that order; junction bases with no gene match: 11. This CDR3 spans 16 amino acids. The germline V gene has CDR1 SGHRS and CDR2 YFSETQ. CDR3 region: CASSFLGSGSSNEQFF. The CDR3, as DNA: TGCGCCAGCAGCTTTTTAGGCAGCGGGAGTAGTAATGAGCAGTTCTTC.

This clonotype showed up many times. This chain connects TRBV5-5 to TRBJ2-1; D not resolved. Germline values: CDR1 SGHKS, CDR2 YYEKEE (reference sequence). CDR3 length equals 14 residues. Trimming took off 0 bases at V and 2 bases at J, with 6 bases between the two ends. In DNA form, the CDR3 reads TGTGCCAGCAGCTTGGCTTCTACCTACAATGAGCAGTTCTTC. Translated: CASSLASTYNEQFF.

Points on this clonotype: The conserved final phenylalanine or tryptophan is absent from the CDR3, which likely points to a read error. The chain uses TRBV6-2 or TRBV6-3 and TRBJ2-7, with TRBD1 identical over 7 bases. Germline V lookup: CDR1 MNHEY, CDR2 SVGEGT. V was clipped by 7 bases and J by 6 bases; unmatched bases: 6. This CDR3 region has 12 residues. The CDR3 DNA sequence: TGTGCCAGCACCACAGCAGGGGGCGAGCAGTACTCC. It specifies CASTTAGGEQYS.

This clonotype showed up just a few times. The chain couples TRBV6-1 to TRBJ2-3, with 8 bases aligning to TRBD1. The CDR3 sequence is 16 residues long. Germline CDR1 reads MNHNS; CDR2 reads SASEGT. Trimming at V came to 5 bases and at J to 5 bases, leaving 12 bases not matched to a gene. The CDR3 reads CASSRPEQGGIDTQYF. The CDR3 bases are TGTGCCAGCAGTCGCCCGGAACAGGGGGGTATAGATACGCAGTATTTT.

This clonotype was seen at least ten times. The chain carries TRBV4-2 and TRBJ1-5, with unresolved D. This CDR3 has 15 residues. Per the germline V gene, CDR1 is LGHNA and CDR2 is YNFKEQ. The germline V and J ends were trimmed by 0 bases and 9 bases, with 15 bases remaining between them. CDR3 nucleotides: TGTGCCAGCAGCCAAGAGGAGTCAGGCTCTGGGCCCCAGCATTTT. Protein sequence: CASSQEESGSGPQHF.

The genes are TRBV20-1 and TRBJ2-1, with a weak D call TRBD1 (5 bases). Deletions cut 4 bases from V and 0 bases from J, with 16 bases between. The CDR3 extends over 16 amino acids. The germline V gene encodes CDR1 DFQATT and CDR2 SNEGSKA (reference sequence). In DNA form, the CDR3 reads TGCAGTGCTATCTCAGGGCGGAAGAGCTCCTACAATGAGCAGTTCTTC. Its translation is CSAISGRKSSYNEQFF.

There are a few counts of this clonotype. DNA for the CDR3: TGTGCCAGCAGTTTAGCCGACCGGAATCAGCCCCAGCATTTT. Protein sequence: CASSLADRNQPQHF. V and J are TRBV12-3 or TRBV12-4 and TRBJ1-5; D not resolved. Trimming shortened V by 0 bases and J by 4 bases, and 7 bases separated the two germline ends. The CDR3 spans 14 residues.

The chain employs TRBV18 and TRBJ2-3; D gene ambiguous. The V and J ends lost 0 bases and 2 bases respectively, with 6 bases between them. The germline CDR1 and CDR2 sequences are KGHSH and LQKENI. The CDR3 consists of 14 residues. The CDR3 coding sequence is TGTGCCAGCTCACCACCGGTTCACACAGATACGCAGTATTTT. Protein: CASSPPVHTDTQYF. The full variable domain, in which reference TRBV18 and TRBJ2-3 provide the parts outside the CDR3, is NAGVMQNPRHLVRRRGQEARLRCSPMKGHSHVYWYRQLPEEGLKFMVYLQKENIIDESGMPKERFSAEFPKEGPSILRIQQVVRGDSAAYFCASSPPVHTDTQYFGPGTRLTVL.

This clonotype was recorded at least ten times. The V and J genes are TRBV5-1 and TRBJ2-5; 8 bases align to TRBD1. Unmatched junction bases numbered 8, after V lost 1 base and J lost 9 bases. The CDR3 spans 14 residues. Germline V gene sequence: CDR1 SGHRS, CDR2 YFSETQ. DNA of the CDR3: TGCGCCAGCAGCTTGTGGGGACAGGACGAGGCCCAGTACTTC. Translation gives CASSLWGQDEAQYF.

The V call is TRBV6-5, the J call TRBJ2-6; 8 bases map to TRBD2. This CDR3 has 19 residues. The germline V gene has CDR1 MNHEY and CDR2 SVGAGI. J was trimmed by 2 bases and V by 4 bases; bases with no gene match: 13. The CDR3 DNA reads TGTGCCAGCAGTTCCCTGATAGCTCCGGGAGGGACTGGGGCCAACGTCCTGACTTTC. Translated: CASSSLIAPGGTGANVLTF.

This clonotype was found many times. This rearrangement joins TRBV6-1 to TRBJ2-5, with 8 bases fitting TRBD2. J was trimmed by 3 bases and V by 6 bases; bases with no gene match: 9. This CDR3 region has 15 residues. Germline loops: CDR1 MNHNS, CDR2 SASEGT. The CDR3 sequence is CASSILAEPKETQYF. Here the CDR3 DNA reads TGTGCCAGCAGCATACTAGCGGAGCCAAAAGAGACCCAGTACTTC.

In its sample, this clonotype was seen many times. The rearrangement links TRBV11-2 to TRBJ2-3; tentative D call: TRBD1 (5 bases). Germline loops: CDR1 SGHAT, CDR2 FQNNGV. Trimming pared 1 base from V and 11 bases from J, leaving 13 bases between. This CDR3 is 13 amino acids long. Here the CDR3 reads CASSLGWGNKQYF. CDR3 DNA: TGTGCCAGCAGCTTAGGATGGGGCAACAAGCAGTATTTT.

This clonotype showed up many times. The genes are TRBV9 and TRBJ2-7, with 7 nucleotides matching TRBD2. There are 14 residues in the CDR3. Trimming removed 4 bases from V and 0 bases from J; junction bases left unmatched: 4. Germline CDR1 reads SGDLS; CDR2 reads YYNGEE. CDR3 in DNA: TGTGCCAGCAGCCTCGGGAGGAACTCCTACGAGCAGTACTTC. It codes for CASSLGRNSYEQYF.

The genes are TRBV7-2 and TRBJ2-3; D remains unclear. The CDR3 is 17 residues long. The ends were cut back, 2 bases at V and 3 bases at J, with 18 bases in the middle. CDR1 SGHTA and CDR2 FQGNSA come from the germline V gene. In nucleotides, the CDR3 is TGTGCCAGCAGCTTATTCGGCGGCCAAACTACAACAGATACGCAGTATTTT. It codes for CASSLFGGQTTTDTQYF.

Ten or more counts support this clonotype. The chain employs TRBV7-6 and TRBJ2-7; 7 bases agree with TRBD1. The germline gives CDR1 SGHVS, CDR2 FNYEAQ. This CDR3 contains 16 residues. With V trimmed by 4 bases and J by 4 bases, 13 bases remained unmatched. CDR3 loop: CASSSPTGAVTYEQYF. The CDR3 DNA reads TGTGCCAGCAGCTCCCCTACAGGGGCGGTGACTTACGAGCAGTACTTC. The full variable domain, rest sourced from reference TRBV7-6 and TRBJ2-7, is GAGVSQSPRYKVTKRGQDVALRCDPISGHVSLYWYRQALGQGPEFLTYFNYEAQQDKSGLPNDRFSAERPEGSISTLTIQRTEQRDSAMYRCASSSPTGAVTYEQYFGPGTRLTVT.

The rearrangement joins TRBV5-1 to TRBJ2-7; D remains ambiguous. V was cut by 6 bases and J by 4 bases, with 14 bases left in between. This CDR3 spans 13 amino acids. Germline V gene lookup returns CDR1 SGHRS and CDR2 YFSETQ. The CDR3 protein is CASTMYSGYEQYF. CDR3 nucleotide sequence: TGCGCCAGCACTATGTACTCCGGTTACGAGCAGTACTTC. Together with reference TRBV5-1 and TRBJ2-7, the CDR3 gives the full variable domain: KAGVTQTPRYLIKTRGQQVTLSCSPISGHRSVSWYQQTPGQGLQFLFEYFSETQRNKGNFPGRFSGRQFSNSRSEMNVSTLELGDSALYLCASTMYSGYEQYFGPGTRLTVT.

V and J are TRBV7-2 and TRBJ2-2; 13 bases are a match to TRBD2. V shed 6 bases and J 6 bases; nucleotides not matched to a gene: 7. Germline-derived CDR1 and CDR2 are SGHTA and FQGNSA. The CDR3 is made up of 16 amino acids. The CDR3 is CASRATSGRGPGELFF. CDR3 coding DNA: TGTGCCAGCAGGGCTACTAGCGGGAGGGGTCCCGGGGAGCTGTTTTTT.

V and J are TRBV4-3 and TRBJ2-4; TRBD1 agrees at 8 bases. Trimming removed 4 bases from V and 6 bases from J; junction bases left unmatched: 5. The CDR3 length is 14 residues. Looked up from germline, CDR1 is LGHNA and CDR2 is YSLEER. The CDR3 coding sequence is TGCGCCAGCAGCCTTTCGGACAGGGTAAACATTCAGTACTTC. Translated: CASSLSDRVNIQYF.

V usage is TRBV3-1 and J usage is TRBJ2-1, with D perhaps being TRBD1 or TRBD2 (5 bases each). Germline V gene data show CDR1 as LGHDT and CDR2 as YNNKEL (reference sequence). The CDR3 length is 11 residues. The ends were cut back, 8 bases at V and 10 bases at J, with 12 bases in the middle. CDR3 protein: CASQVGTEQFF. CDR3 in DNA: TGTGCCAGCCAAGTTGGGACGGAGCAGTTCTTC.

This clonotype was detected ten times or more. The rearrangement uses TRBV29-1 and TRBJ2-7, with no clear D. CDR1 SQVTM and CDR2 ANQGSEA come from the germline V gene. CDR3 size: 12 residues. V was shortened by 3 bases and J by 12 bases, with 18 bases between the two germline ends. This CDR3 is CSVEANPGARYF. In DNA, the CDR3 is TGCAGCGTTGAGGCCAACCCGGGCGCGCGGTACTTC.

This clonotype occurred many times. The rearrangement uses TRBV12-3 or TRBV12-4 and TRBJ1-6; D remains unclear. V was cut by 6 bases and J by 7 bases, with 7 bases left in between. The CDR3 has 12 residues. CDR3 protein: CASSSTNSPLHF. Written as DNA, the CDR3 is TGTGCCAGCAGCTCCACGAATTCACCCCTCCACTTT.